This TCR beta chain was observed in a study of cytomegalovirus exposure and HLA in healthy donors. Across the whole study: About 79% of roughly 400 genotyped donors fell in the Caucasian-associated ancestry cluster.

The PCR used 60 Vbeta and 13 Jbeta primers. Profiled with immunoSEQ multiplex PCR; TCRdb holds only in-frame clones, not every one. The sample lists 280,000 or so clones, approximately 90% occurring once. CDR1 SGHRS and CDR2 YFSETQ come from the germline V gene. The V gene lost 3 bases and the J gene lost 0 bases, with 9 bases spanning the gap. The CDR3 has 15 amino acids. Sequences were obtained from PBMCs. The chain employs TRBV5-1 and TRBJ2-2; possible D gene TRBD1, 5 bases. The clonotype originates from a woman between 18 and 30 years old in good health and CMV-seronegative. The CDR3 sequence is CASSSDSANTGELFF. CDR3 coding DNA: TGCGCCAGCAGCTCCGACAGCGCGAACACCGGGGAGCTGTTTTTT. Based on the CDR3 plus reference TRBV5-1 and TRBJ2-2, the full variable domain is KAGVTQTPRYLIKTRGQQVTLSCSPISGHRSVSWYQQTPGQGLQFLFEYFSETQRNKGNFPGRFSGRQFSNSRSEMNVSTLELGDSALYLCASSSDSANTGELFFGEGSRLTVL.